This is a list of T cell receptor beta chains from one sample in a study of T cells after yellow fever vaccination. Using its own MiXCR run on the 5' RACE reads, TCRdb lists one record per CDR3 protein. The sample carries roughly 330,000 distinct CDR3 sequences, approximately 3.9% recorded once. The specimen comprised PBMCs, sampled 5 days after the yellow fever booster vaccination. These receptors all come from a man aged 18-30 years who received the YFV17D yellow fever vaccine. CDR3s include the opening cysteine and the closing phenylalanine or tryptophan. The order of the fields is V gene, D gene, J gene, CDR3 length, clone size, CDR3 protein, CDR3 DNA. A D gene is named only where the DNA matches it firmly. The size field is filled for only some rows; it gives once, few, many or a size class.

v_call: TRBV4-2; d_call: TRBD2; j_call: TRBJ2-5; cdr3_length: 17; clone_size: few; cdr3_aa: CASSQDPSGGTQETQYF; cdr3_nt: TGTGCCAGCAGCCAAGATCCTAGCGGGGGGACCCAAGAGACCCAGTACTTC
v_call: TRBV7-8; d_call: .; j_call: TRBJ2-2; cdr3_length: 15; clone_size: many; cdr3_aa: CASSYSGQRTGELFF; cdr3_nt: TGTGCCAGCAGCTATTCTGGACAGAGGACCGGGGAGCTGTTTTTT
v_call: TRBV7-2; d_call: TRBD1; j_call: TRBJ2-3; cdr3_length: 13; clone_size: few; cdr3_aa: CAIGQGTTDTQYF; cdr3_nt: TGTGCCATTGGACAGGGTACCACAGATACGCAGTATTTT
v_call: TRBV20-1; d_call: TRBD2; j_call: TRBJ2-1; cdr3_length: 16; clone_size: .; cdr3_aa: CSAPLGSVRRGAEQFF; cdr3_nt: TGCAGTGCCCCCTTGGGTTCGGTGAGGCGGGGGGCGGAGCAGTTCTTC
v_call: TRBV10-3; d_call: TRBD1; j_call: TRBJ2-6; cdr3_length: 15; clone_size: few; cdr3_aa: CATSGTATGANVLTF; cdr3_nt: TGTGCCACCTCGGGGACAGCAACAGGGGCCAACGTCCTGACTTTC
v_call: TRBV2; d_call: .; j_call: TRBJ1-1; cdr3_length: 15; clone_size: few; cdr3_aa: CASTGRGRGNTEAFF; cdr3_nt: TGTGCCAGCACAGGTCGGGGTCGAGGGAACACTGAAGCTTTCTTT
v_call: TRBV19; d_call: .; j_call: TRBJ1-1; cdr3_length: 15; clone_size: .; cdr3_aa: CASSTPGREFTEAFF; cdr3_nt: TGTGCCAGTAGCACACCGGGACGGGAATTCACTGAAGCTTTCTTT
v_call: TRBV3-1; d_call: TRBD1; j_call: TRBJ1-2; cdr3_length: 15; clone_size: few; cdr3_aa: CASSPSNRGYYGYTF; cdr3_nt: TGTGCCAGCAGCCCAAGCAACAGGGGATATTATGGCTACACCTTC
v_call: TRBV4-3; d_call: .; j_call: TRBJ2-5; cdr3_length: 14; clone_size: .; cdr3_aa: CASSPLASQETQYF; cdr3_nt: TGCGCCAGCAGCCCCCTAGCGAGTCAAGAGACCCAGTACTTC
v_call: TRBV6-5; d_call: .; j_call: TRBJ1-2; cdr3_length: 13; clone_size: .; cdr3_aa: CASSSREDYGYTF; cdr3_nt: TGTGCCAGCAGTTCAAGGGAGGACTATGGCTACACCTTC
v_call: TRBV7-9; d_call: .; j_call: TRBJ2-1; cdr3_length: 14; clone_size: many; cdr3_aa: CASSLWVEYNEQFF; cdr3_nt: TGTGCCAGCAGCTTATGGGTAGAATACAATGAGCAGTTCTTC
v_call: TRBV20-1; d_call: TRBD1; j_call: TRBJ2-1; cdr3_length: 15; clone_size: .; cdr3_aa: CSAPKAGGTYNEQFF; cdr3_nt: TGCAGTGCTCCAAAAGCAGGGGGCACCTACAATGAGCAGTTCTTC
v_call: TRBV6-1; d_call: .; j_call: TRBJ1-4; cdr3_length: 15; clone_size: .; cdr3_aa: CASKAGFATNEKLFF; cdr3_nt: TGTGCCAGCAAAGCAGGATTTGCAACTAATGAAAAACTGTTTTTT
v_call: TRBV14; d_call: .; j_call: TRBJ1-1; cdr3_length: 13; clone_size: few; cdr3_aa: CASSQLLQGEAFF; cdr3_nt: TGTGCCAGCAGCCAACTCCTTCAGGGTGAAGCTTTCTTT
v_call: TRBV5-4; d_call: TRBD1; j_call: TRBJ2-2; cdr3_length: 15; clone_size: few; cdr3_aa: CASSLLGQETGELFF; cdr3_nt: TGTGCCAGCAGCTTGTTGGGACAGGAAACCGGGGAGCTGTTTTTT
v_call: TRBV14; d_call: .; j_call: TRBJ1-2; cdr3_length: 15; clone_size: few; cdr3_aa: CASSQVGGRDYGYTF; cdr3_nt: TGTGCCAGCAGCCAAGTCGGGGGTAGGGACTATGGCTACACCTTC
v_call: TRBV11-2; d_call: TRBD1; j_call: TRBJ2-5; cdr3_length: 11; clone_size: many; cdr3_aa: CASSMQGEKYF; cdr3_nt: TGTGCCAGCAGCATGCAGGGGGAGAAGTACTTC
v_call: TRBV5-1; d_call: .; j_call: TRBJ1-2; cdr3_length: 16; clone_size: few; cdr3_aa: CASSLSLPGATHGYTF; cdr3_nt: TGCGCCAGCAGCTTATCCCTCCCAGGGGCGACGCATGGCTACACCTTC
v_call: TRBV28; d_call: .; j_call: TRBJ2-3; cdr3_length: 16; clone_size: .; cdr3_aa: CASSGPGPQRTDTQYF; cdr3_nt: TGTGCCAGCAGTGGGCCCGGTCCACAGAGGACAGATACGCAGTATTTT
v_call: TRBV4-3; d_call: .; j_call: TRBJ1-2; cdr3_length: 15; clone_size: .; cdr3_aa: CASSQVGRAPYGYTF; cdr3_nt: TGCGCCAGCAGCCAAGTGGGGCGGGCCCCCTATGGCTACACCTTC
v_call: TRBV20-1; d_call: TRBD1; j_call: TRBJ2-3; cdr3_length: 16; clone_size: few; cdr3_aa: CSARTGVWRGTDTQYF; cdr3_nt: TGCAGTGCAAGGACAGGGGTTTGGCGGGGCACAGATACGCAGTATTTT
v_call: TRBV5-1; d_call: TRBD1; j_call: TRBJ2-1; cdr3_length: 16; clone_size: many; cdr3_aa: CASSPQTGSSYNEQFF; cdr3_nt: TGCGCCAGCAGCCCTCAGACAGGGAGCTCCTACAATGAGCAGTTCTTC
v_call: TRBV10-3; d_call: .; j_call: TRBJ1-1; cdr3_length: 13; clone_size: many; cdr3_aa: CAINVDLTGGAFF; cdr3_nt: TGTGCCATCAATGTCGACTTAACCGGGGGAGCTTTCTTT
v_call: TRBV9; d_call: .; j_call: TRBJ2-1; cdr3_length: 15; clone_size: .; cdr3_aa: CASSSSSGSYNEQFF; cdr3_nt: TGTGCCAGCAGCTCCAGTAGCGGTTCCTACAATGAGCAGTTCTTC
v_call: TRBV12-3/TRBV12-4; d_call: TRBD1; j_call: TRBJ1-1; cdr3_length: 16; clone_size: .; cdr3_aa: CASSPNRGYMNTEAFF; cdr3_nt: TGTGCCAGCAGTCCTAACAGGGGTTACATGAACACTGAAGCTTTCTTT
v_call: TRBV2; d_call: TRBD1; j_call: TRBJ1-2; cdr3_length: 13; clone_size: .; cdr3_aa: CASSKEGQGGYTF; cdr3_nt: TGTGCCAGCAGTAAGGAGGGACAGGGTGGCTACACCTTC
v_call: TRBV19; d_call: .; j_call: TRBJ1-4; cdr3_length: 12; clone_size: few; cdr3_aa: CASSFRHEKLFF; cdr3_nt: TGTGCCAGTAGTTTCCGACATGAAAAACTGTTTTTT
v_call: TRBV5-1; d_call: .; j_call: TRBJ2-3; cdr3_length: 17; clone_size: few; cdr3_aa: CASSFVANLFDGDTQYF; cdr3_nt: TGCGCCAGCAGCTTCGTGGCTAATCTATTTGACGGAGATACGCAGTATTTT
v_call: TRBV20-1; d_call: TRBD2; j_call: TRBJ2-2; cdr3_length: 14; clone_size: .; cdr3_aa: CSARGGGSAGELFF; cdr3_nt: TGCAGTGCTAGAGGCGGGGGTAGTGCCGGGGAGCTGTTTTTT
v_call: TRBV7-8; d_call: .; j_call: TRBJ1-1; cdr3_length: 13; clone_size: many; cdr3_aa: CASSSRWASEAFF; cdr3_nt: TGTGCCAGCAGCTCCAGGTGGGCGTCTGAAGCTTTCTTT
v_call: TRBV13; d_call: .; j_call: TRBJ2-7; cdr3_length: 14; clone_size: few; cdr3_aa: CASSPDGGYVEQYF; cdr3_nt: TGTGCCAGCAGCCCCGACGGAGGGTACGTCGAGCAGTACTTC
v_call: TRBV20-1; d_call: .; j_call: TRBJ2-2; cdr3_length: 12; clone_size: few; cdr3_aa: CSAPTDTGELFF; cdr3_nt: TGCAGTGCCCCGACAGACACCGGGGAGCTGTTTTTT
v_call: TRBV21-1; d_call: .; j_call: TRBJ2-7; cdr3_length: 19; clone_size: few; cdr3_aa: CASSKCGDRGRRERCEQYF; cdr3_nt: TGTGCCAGCAGCAAATGTGGGGACAGGGGGCGCCGAGAGCGATGCGAGCAGTACTTC
v_call: TRBV5-1; d_call: TRBD1; j_call: TRBJ2-5; cdr3_length: 14; clone_size: many; cdr3_aa: CASSGGQGAETQYF; cdr3_nt: TGCGCCAGCAGCGGGGGACAGGGTGCGGAGACCCAGTACTTC
v_call: TRBV5-1; d_call: .; j_call: TRBJ2-3; cdr3_length: 16; clone_size: few; cdr3_aa: CASSLAQGNIPDTQYF; cdr3_nt: TGCGCCAGCAGCTTGGCACAGGGAAACATTCCCGATACGCAGTATTTT
v_call: TRBV7-2; d_call: .; j_call: TRBJ2-4; cdr3_length: 13; clone_size: many; cdr3_aa: CASSLRGENIQYF; cdr3_nt: TGTGCCAGCAGCTTGAGAGGGGAAAACATTCAGTACTTC
v_call: TRBV28; d_call: .; j_call: TRBJ2-2; cdr3_length: 15; clone_size: many; cdr3_aa: CASSIKTETTGELFF; cdr3_nt: TGTGCCAGCAGTATTAAGACAGAGACCACCGGGGAGCTGTTTTTT
v_call: TRBV28; d_call: TRBD1; j_call: TRBJ1-1; cdr3_length: 14; clone_size: few; cdr3_aa: CASTAGGLNTEAFF; cdr3_nt: TGTGCCAGCACTGCAGGGGGTCTGAACACTGAAGCTTTCTTT
v_call: TRBV7-2; d_call: .; j_call: TRBJ2-2; cdr3_length: 15; clone_size: many; cdr3_aa: CASTYSRGGQEELFF; cdr3_nt: TGTGCCAGCACCTACTCCAGGGGGGGCCAAGAGGAGCTGTTTTTT
v_call: TRBV19; d_call: .; j_call: TRBJ1-4; cdr3_length: 16; clone_size: few; cdr3_aa: CASRLRDAATNEKLFF; cdr3_nt: TGTGCCAGTAGACTCCGGGACGCCGCAACTAATGAAAAACTGTTTTTT
v_call: TRBV7-6; d_call: TRBD2; j_call: TRBJ2-3; cdr3_length: 15; clone_size: many; cdr3_aa: CASSQSGASTDTQYF; cdr3_nt: TGTGCCAGCAGCCAAAGCGGGGCCAGCACAGATACGCAGTATTTT
v_call: TRBV11-2; d_call: TRBD2; j_call: TRBJ2-5; cdr3_length: 16; clone_size: .; cdr3_aa: CASSLLAGGAEETQYF; cdr3_nt: TGTGCCAGCAGCTTATTGGCCGGGGGGGCCGAAGAGACCCAGTACTTC
v_call: TRBV20-1; d_call: TRBD1; j_call: TRBJ2-7; cdr3_length: 14; clone_size: many; cdr3_aa: CSARNTLDRGEQYF; cdr3_nt: TGCAGTGCTAGAAATACATTGGACAGGGGCGAGCAGTACTTC
v_call: TRBV10-2; d_call: TRBD1; j_call: TRBJ1-1; cdr3_length: 13; clone_size: few; cdr3_aa: CASSGDRATEAFF; cdr3_nt: TGCGCCAGCAGCGGAGACAGGGCCACTGAAGCTTTCTTT
v_call: TRBV25-1; d_call: TRBD1; j_call: TRBJ2-7; cdr3_length: 15; clone_size: .; cdr3_aa: CASSGPTGGASEQYF; cdr3_nt: TGTGCCAGCAGTGGCCCTACAGGGGGAGCATCTGAGCAGTACTTC
v_call: TRBV6-5; d_call: .; j_call: TRBJ2-7; cdr3_length: 15; clone_size: .; cdr3_aa: CASSDPARGKYEQYF; cdr3_nt: TGTGCCAGCAGTGACCCTGCTCGGGGAAAATACGAGCAGTACTTC
v_call: TRBV7-2; d_call: TRBD2; j_call: TRBJ2-5; cdr3_length: 15; clone_size: many; cdr3_aa: CASSLGGGAGETQYF; cdr3_nt: TGTGCCAGCAGCTTAGGCGGGGGGGCCGGTGAGACCCAGTACTTC
v_call: TRBV7-2; d_call: .; j_call: TRBJ1-1; cdr3_length: 15; clone_size: .; cdr3_aa: CASSLEGGLPTEAFF; cdr3_nt: TGTGCCAGCAGCTTAGAGGGGGGGCTTCCTACTGAAGCTTTCTTT
v_call: TRBV5-6; d_call: .; j_call: TRBJ2-5; cdr3_length: 15; clone_size: few; cdr3_aa: CASGLKTRLKETQYF; cdr3_nt: TGTGCCAGCGGACTAAAGACCCGGCTGAAAGAGACCCAGTACTTC
v_call: TRBV4-1; d_call: .; j_call: TRBJ2-5; cdr3_length: 15; clone_size: .; cdr3_aa: CASSQETGFGETQYF; cdr3_nt: TGCGCCAGCAGCCAAGAAACAGGTTTTGGAGAGACCCAGTACTTC
v_call: TRBV20-1; d_call: .; j_call: TRBJ2-5; cdr3_length: 15; clone_size: few; cdr3_aa: CSARKSPFGKETQYF; cdr3_nt: TGCAGTGCTAGAAAAAGTCCGTTCGGGAAAGAGACCCAGTACTTC